This TCR beta chain was found in a study of cytomegalovirus exposure and HLA in healthy donors. General study results and limits: Follow-up analysis later connected one missense variant in DCLRE1C with trimming of TCR beta V- and J-genes.

With 60 Vbeta and 13 Jbeta primers, the PCR was carried out. Profiled with immunoSEQ multiplex PCR; TCRdb holds only in-frame clones, not every one. The profile shows some 98,000 clones, roughly three quarters of them singletons. In this sample, this clone turned up a few times. No antigen is known for it. The material sequenced was PBMCs. The TCR was taken from a female donor in good health and CMV-seronegative.

CDR3 DNA: TGTGCCAGCAGCTACAGGGATGGCACTGAAGCTTTCTTT. As protein: CASSYRDGTEAFF. V is TRBV6-1 and J is TRBJ1-1; D possibly corresponds to TRBD1 (6 bases). This CDR3 region has 13 residues. The germline gives CDR1 MNHNS, CDR2 SASEGT. V was cut by 6 bases and J by 4 bases, with 12 bases left in between.